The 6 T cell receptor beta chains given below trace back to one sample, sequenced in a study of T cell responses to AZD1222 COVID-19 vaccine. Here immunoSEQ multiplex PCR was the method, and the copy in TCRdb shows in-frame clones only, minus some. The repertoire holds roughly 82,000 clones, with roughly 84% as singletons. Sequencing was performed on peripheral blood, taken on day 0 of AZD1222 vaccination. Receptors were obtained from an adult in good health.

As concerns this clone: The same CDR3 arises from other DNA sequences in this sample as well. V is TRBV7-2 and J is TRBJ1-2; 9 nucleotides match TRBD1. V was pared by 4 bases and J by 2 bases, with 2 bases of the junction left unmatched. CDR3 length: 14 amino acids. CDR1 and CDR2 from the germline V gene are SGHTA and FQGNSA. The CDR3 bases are TGTGCCAGCAGCTCTGGGACAGGGAACTATGGCTACACCTTC. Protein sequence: CASSSGTGNYGYTF.

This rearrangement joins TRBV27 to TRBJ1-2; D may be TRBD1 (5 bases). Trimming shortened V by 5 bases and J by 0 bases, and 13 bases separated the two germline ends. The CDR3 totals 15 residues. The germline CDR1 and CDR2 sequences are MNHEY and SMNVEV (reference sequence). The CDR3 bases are TGTGCCAGCAGTCTTCGGGCAGGGACTAACTATGGCTACACCTTC. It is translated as CASSLRAGTNYGYTF.

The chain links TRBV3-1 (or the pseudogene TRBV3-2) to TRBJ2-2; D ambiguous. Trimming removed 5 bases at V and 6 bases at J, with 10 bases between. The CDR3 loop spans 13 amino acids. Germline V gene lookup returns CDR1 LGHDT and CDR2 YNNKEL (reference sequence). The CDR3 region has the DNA TGTGCCAGCAGCGAGCCCCGGTCCGGGGAGCTGTTTTTT. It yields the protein CASSEPRSGELFF.

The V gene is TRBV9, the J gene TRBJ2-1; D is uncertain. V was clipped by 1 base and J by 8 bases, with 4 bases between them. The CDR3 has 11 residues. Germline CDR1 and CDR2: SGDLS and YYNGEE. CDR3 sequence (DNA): TGTGCCAGCAGCGTAAGGTATGAGCAGTTCTTC. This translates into CASSVRYEQFF. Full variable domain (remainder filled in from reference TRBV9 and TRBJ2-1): DSGVTQTPKHLITATGQRVTLRCSPRSGDLSVYWYQQSLDQGLQFLIQYYNGEERAKGNILERFSAQQFPDLHSELNLSSLELGDSALYFCASSVRYEQFFGPGTRLTVL.

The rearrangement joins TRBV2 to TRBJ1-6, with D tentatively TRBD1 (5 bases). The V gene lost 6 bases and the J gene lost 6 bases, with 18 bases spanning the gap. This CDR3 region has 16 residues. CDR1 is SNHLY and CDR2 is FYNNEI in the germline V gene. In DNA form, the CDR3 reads TGTGCCAGCAGCTATAGACCCAATGGGGCTAATTCACCCCTCCACTTT. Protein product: CASSYRPNGANSPLHF.

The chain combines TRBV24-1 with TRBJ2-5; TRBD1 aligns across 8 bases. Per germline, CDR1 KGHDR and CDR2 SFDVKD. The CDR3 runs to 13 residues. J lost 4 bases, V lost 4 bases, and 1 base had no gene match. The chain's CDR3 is CATSDDRGETQYF. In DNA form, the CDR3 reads TGTGCCACCAGTGACGACAGGGGAGAGACCCAGTACTTC.